Listed below are T cell receptor beta chains from one sample, sequenced in a study of response to subunit inactivated influenza vaccine. TCRdb analysed the RT-PCR reads with MiXCR anew, one entry per CDR3 protein. Of about 570,000 distinct CDR3 sequences in the sample, over 9% were seen once. The same data also went into a second study, on T cells expressing NK-cell markers.

Sequenced material: PBMCs from blood, taken on the day of vaccination. These receptors were obtained from a man between 45 and 60 years old who received an inactivated influenza vaccine. CDR3s include the opening cysteine and the closing phenylalanine or tryptophan. D genes are given only for firm matches. Size is stated for part of the rows, as once, few or many counts, or as a class when the clone is expanded.

size,J,D,V,CDR3,DNA
many,TRBJ2-3,-,TRBV2,CASSEGRRSGTDTQYF,TGTGCCAGCAGTGAAGGCCGAAGGTCTGGCACAGATACGCAGTATTTT
-,TRBJ1-1,TRBD1,TRBV7-9,CASRAGQANTEAFF,TGTGCCAGCAGAGCGGGACAGGCGAACACTGAAGCTTTCTTT
once,TRBJ2-7,-,TRBV12-3/TRBV12-4,CASSLGINSYEQYF,TGTGCCAGCAGTTTAGGCATCAACTCCTACGAGCAGTACTTC
few,TRBJ1-6,TRBD1,TRBV27,CASSPRTGGSSPLHF,TGTGCCAGCAGTCCACGGACAGGGGGCTCTTCACCCCTCCACTTT
few,TRBJ2-5,TRBD2,TRBV11-2,CASSPFPGLAGEETQYF,TGTGCCAGCAGCCCCTTCCCGGGACTAGCGGGAGAAGAGACCCAGTACTTC
few,TRBJ2-7,-,TRBV7-9,CASSQDGTYEQYF,TGTGCCAGCAGTCAGGACGGAACCTACGAGCAGTACTTC
few,TRBJ1-5,TRBD1,TRBV3-1,CASSQGGDRNQPQHF,TGTGCCAGCAGCCAAGGGGGGGACAGGAACCAGCCCCAGCATTTT
-,TRBJ1-5,-,TRBV19,CASRTVQEYSNQPQHF,TGTGCCAGTAGGACCGTACAAGAGTATAGCAATCAGCCCCAGCATTTT
-,TRBJ2-1,-,TRBV20-1,CSARVGENNEQFF,TGCAGTGCTAGAGTTGGCGAAAACAATGAGCAGTTCTTC
few,TRBJ1-3,-,TRBV12-3/TRBV12-4,CASSFNPNTIYF,TGTGCCAGCAGTTTCAATCCGAACACCATATATTTT
many,TRBJ2-3,TRBD1,TRBV7-8,CASSARQGWRTDTQYF,TGTGCCAGCAGCGCAAGACAGGGGTGGCGGACAGATACGCAGTATTTT
-,TRBJ2-7,-,TRBV27,CASSTGADIYEQYF,TGTGCCAGCAGTACCGGGGCTGATATCTACGAGCAGTACTTC
few,TRBJ1-1,-,TRBV29-1,CSVGGGVGAFF,TGCAGCGTTGGTGGTGGAGTGGGGGCTTTCTTT
few,TRBJ2-1,TRBD1,TRBV4-2,CASSQGDRTYNEQFF,TGTGCCAGCAGCCAAGGGGACAGAACCTACAATGAGCAGTTCTTC
-,TRBJ1-2,-,TRBV27,CASSRNPPVRRYGYTF,TGTGCCAGCAGTCGCAATCCCCCGGTCAGACGCTATGGCTACACCTTC
few,TRBJ2-5,-,TRBV29-1,CSSSPQGPGETQYF,TGCAGCTCCTCCCCCCAGGGGCCTGGAGAGACCCAGTACTTC
-,TRBJ1-6,-,TRBV28,CASSLSSGTYNSPLHF,TGTGCCAGCAGTTTATCTTCCGGGACATATAATTCACCCCTCCACTTT
-,TRBJ2-7,-,TRBV7-6,CASSLYLTGSWDEQYF,TGTGCCAGCAGCTTATACCTTACAGGGAGTTGGGACGAGCAGTACTTC
-,TRBJ2-4,-,TRBV20-1,CSARVRGLAKNIQYF,TGCAGTGCTAGAGTCAGGGGTCTAGCCAAAAACATTCAGTACTTC
-,TRBJ2-7,TRBD1,TRBV3-1,CASSQRDRGNYEQYF,TGTGCCAGCAGCCAGAGGGACAGGGGCAACTACGAGCAGTACTTC
few,TRBJ2-7,-,TRBV20-1,CSAGPSVSINYEQYF,TGCAGTGCTGGGCCCAGCGTCTCCATTAACTACGAGCAGTACTTC
-,TRBJ1-4,-,TRBV5-1,CASSREPNEKLFF,TGCGCCAGCAGCCGAGAGCCTAATGAAAAACTGTTTTTT
-,TRBJ2-7,-,TRBV20-1,CSARGTPNYEQYF,TGCAGTGCTAGGGGGACACCGAACTACGAGCAGTACTTC
-,TRBJ1-2,-,TRBV7-2,CASSSPIDSANYGYTF,TGTGCCAGCAGCTCCCCAATCGACAGCGCGAACTATGGCTACACCTTC
-,TRBJ2-1,TRBD2,TRBV5-1,CASSLMTSGRGDEQFF,TGCGCCAGCAGCTTGATGACTAGCGGGAGGGGGGATGAGCAGTTCTTC
few,TRBJ2-7,-,TRBV28,CASRNLGEYEQYF,TGTGCCAGCAGAAATCTAGGAGAGTACGAGCAGTACTTC
many,TRBJ1-5,TRBD1,TRBV18,CASSPNQGAGQPQHF,TGTGCCAGCTCTCCTAATCAGGGGGCTGGTCAGCCCCAGCATTTT
few,TRBJ1-1,-,TRBV5-1,CASSLDWYGTEAFF,TGCGCCAGCAGCTTGGACTGGTATGGCACTGAAGCTTTCTTT
few,TRBJ2-7,-,TRBV12-3/TRBV12-4,CASRRTTSYEQYF,TGTGCCAGCAGACGTACCACCTCCTACGAGCAGTACTTC
many,TRBJ2-2,TRBD2,TRBV12-3/TRBV12-4,CASGSLAGGWTGELFF,TGTGCCAGCGGATCTCTAGCGGGAGGTTGGACCGGGGAGCTGTTTTTT
many,TRBJ2-7,-,TRBV5-5,CASSSQGLGEQYF,TGTGCCAGCAGCTCCCAGGGGCTCGGCGAGCAGTACTTC